This TCR beta chain is from a study of T-cell memory formation after mild COVID-19. General study points: In pre-infection memory, a portion of responding clones appeared, which suggested that cross-reactive memory joined. CD4+ contracting clones lay mainly in CM and EM, CD8+ ones in EMRA.

With 10 bases removed from V and 5 bases from J, the gap between germline ends came to 20 bases. The CDR3 sequence is 14 residues long. TCRdb passed the 5' RACE reads through MiXCR, listing each CDR3 protein once. Here the sample spans 250,000 or so distinct CDR3 sequences, over 9% being singletons. As for this clonotype: Its antigen is not known.

This TCR was sampled from a man younger than 35 who had mild COVID-19 (a few samples of this study predate the infection). Cell type and time point are not known. The sample was PBMCs or a T cell subset sorted from them (not recorded which). The chain couples TRBV12-3 or TRBV12-4 to TRBJ1-1; tentative D call: TRBD1 (6 bases). CDR3 loop: CATDRDTRGTEAFF. The CDR3 region has the DNA TGTGCCACCGACCGGGACACCCGGGGGACTGAAGCTTTCTTT.